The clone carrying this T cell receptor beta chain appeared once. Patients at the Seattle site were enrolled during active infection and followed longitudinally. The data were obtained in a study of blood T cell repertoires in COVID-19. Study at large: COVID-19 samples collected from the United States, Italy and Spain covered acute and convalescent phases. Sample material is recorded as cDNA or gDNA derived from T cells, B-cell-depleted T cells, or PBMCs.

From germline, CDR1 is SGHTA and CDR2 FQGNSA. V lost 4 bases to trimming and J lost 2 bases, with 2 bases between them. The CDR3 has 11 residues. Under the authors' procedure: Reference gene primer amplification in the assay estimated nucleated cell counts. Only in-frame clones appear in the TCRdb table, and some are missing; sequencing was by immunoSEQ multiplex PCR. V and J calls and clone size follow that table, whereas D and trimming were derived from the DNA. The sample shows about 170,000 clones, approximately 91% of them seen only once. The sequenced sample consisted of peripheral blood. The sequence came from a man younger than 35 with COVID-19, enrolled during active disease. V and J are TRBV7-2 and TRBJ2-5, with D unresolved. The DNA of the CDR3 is TGTGCCAGCAGCTCTCAAGAGACCCAGTACTTC. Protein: CASSSQETQYF.